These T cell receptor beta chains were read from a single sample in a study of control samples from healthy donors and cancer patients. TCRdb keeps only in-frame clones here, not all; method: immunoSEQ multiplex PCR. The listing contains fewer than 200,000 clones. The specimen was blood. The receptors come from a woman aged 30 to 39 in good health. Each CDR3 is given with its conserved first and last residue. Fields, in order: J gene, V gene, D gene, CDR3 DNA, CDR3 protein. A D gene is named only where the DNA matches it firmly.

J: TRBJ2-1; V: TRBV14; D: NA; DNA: TGTGCCAGCAGCCGACCCCCACCCTCCTACAATGAGCAGTTCTTC; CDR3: CASSRPPPSYNEQFF
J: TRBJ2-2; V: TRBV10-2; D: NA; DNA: TGCGCCAGCAGTCGTGTAGGTAACACCGGGGAGCTGTTTTTT; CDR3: CASSRVGNTGELFF
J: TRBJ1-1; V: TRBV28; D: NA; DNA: TGTGCCAGCAAAGGGGCCGGGGATCGCACTGAAGCTTTCTTT; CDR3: CASKGAGDRTEAFF
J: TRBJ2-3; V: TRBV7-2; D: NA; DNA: TGTGCCAGCAGCTTATTGGGGGGGCCCCCGGATACGCAGTATTTT; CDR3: CASSLLGGPPDTQYF
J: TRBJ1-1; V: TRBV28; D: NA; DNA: TGTGCCAGCAGTTTCCAGAGGGCGAAACCCACTGAAGCTTTCTTT; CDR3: CASSFQRAKPTEAFF
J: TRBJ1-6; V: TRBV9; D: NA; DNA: TGTGCCAGCAGCGTTCGCCTCAAACAAGGGGGAAATTCACCCCTCCACTTT; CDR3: CASSVRLKQGGNSPLHF
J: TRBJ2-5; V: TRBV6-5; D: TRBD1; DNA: TGTGCCAGCACCCCGACCGCGACAGGGGAGACCCAGTACTTC; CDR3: CASTPTATGETQYF
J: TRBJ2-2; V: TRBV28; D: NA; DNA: TGTGCCAGCAGTTCCCCCCTAAGAGCCACCGGGGAGCTGTTTTTT; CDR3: CASSSPLRATGELFF
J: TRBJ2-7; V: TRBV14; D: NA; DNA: TGTGCCAGCAGATCAGGCAAACGGCCCTACGAGCAGTACTTC; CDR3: CASRSGKRPYEQYF
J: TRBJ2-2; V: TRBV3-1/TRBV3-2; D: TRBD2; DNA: TGTGCCAGCAGCCAAGATCTGTTCGGCGGGGGGGCCTTCGGGGAGCTGTTTTTT; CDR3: CASSQDLFGGGAFGELFF